The subject of this entry is one T cell receptor beta chain. This sample was taken from a study of blood T cell repertoires in COVID-19. Study summary: The samples span acute and convalescent COVID-19 from the United States, Italy and Spain.

Original data processing: For nucleated cells, counts were estimated from reference gene primer amplification. Repertoires were generated with immunoSEQ multiplex PCR, while TCRdb's copy carries only in-frame clones and drops some. That table is the source of V, J and clone size, and D and trimming were worked out from the DNA. The sample shows fewer than 80,000 clones, more than 75% of them seen only once. This CDR3 region has 13 residues. Trimming cost V 6 bases and J 10 bases; bases outside gene matches: 10. The sequencing sample was made of peripheral blood. The gene calls are TRBV12-3 or TRBV12-4 and TRBJ1-2; 8 bases map to TRBD1. The sequence was collected from a man aged 60 to 75 with COVID-19, enrolled during active disease. The chain's CDR3 is CASSQDRASFYTF. Written as DNA, the CDR3 is TGTGCCAGCAGCCAGGACAGGGCTTCCTTCTACACCTTC.